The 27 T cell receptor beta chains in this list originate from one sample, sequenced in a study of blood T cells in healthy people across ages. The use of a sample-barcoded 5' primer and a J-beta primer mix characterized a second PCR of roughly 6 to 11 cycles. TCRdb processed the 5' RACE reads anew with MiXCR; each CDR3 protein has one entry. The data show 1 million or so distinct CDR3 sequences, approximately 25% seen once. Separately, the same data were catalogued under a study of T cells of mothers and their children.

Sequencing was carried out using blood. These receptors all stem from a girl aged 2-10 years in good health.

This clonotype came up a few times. Here the CDR3 DNA reads TGTGCCAGCAGCATCATAGAGCAGGGGTCCATTTCCTACGAGCAGTACTTC. It is translated as CASSIIEQGSISYEQYF. This chain joins TRBV7-8 and TRBJ2-5, with D possibly matching TRBD1 (6 bases). The tail of the sequence fits TRBJ2-7 better, so the J call may be wrong. Germline V CDR1 and CDR2: SGHVS, FQNEAQ. The CDR3 is 17 residues long.

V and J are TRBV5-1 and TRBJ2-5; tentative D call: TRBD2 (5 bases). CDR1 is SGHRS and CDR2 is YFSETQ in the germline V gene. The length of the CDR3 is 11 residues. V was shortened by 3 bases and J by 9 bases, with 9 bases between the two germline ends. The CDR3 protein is CASSSEEAQYF. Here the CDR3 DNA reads TGCGCCAGCAGCTCTGAGGAGGCCCAGTACTTC.

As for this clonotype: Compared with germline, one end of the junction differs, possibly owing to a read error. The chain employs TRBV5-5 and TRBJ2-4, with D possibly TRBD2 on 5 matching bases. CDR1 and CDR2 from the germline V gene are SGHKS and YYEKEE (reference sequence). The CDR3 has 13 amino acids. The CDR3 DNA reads TGTGCCAGCGCCTTAATCGGGGAACCTGCAAAGAACTTC. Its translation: CASALIGEPAKNF.

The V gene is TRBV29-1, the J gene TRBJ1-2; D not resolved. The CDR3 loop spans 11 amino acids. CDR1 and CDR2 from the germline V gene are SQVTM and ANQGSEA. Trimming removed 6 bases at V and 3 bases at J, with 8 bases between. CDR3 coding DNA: TGCAGCGTGGTGGAGGACTATGGCTACACCTTC. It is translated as CSVVEDYGYTF.

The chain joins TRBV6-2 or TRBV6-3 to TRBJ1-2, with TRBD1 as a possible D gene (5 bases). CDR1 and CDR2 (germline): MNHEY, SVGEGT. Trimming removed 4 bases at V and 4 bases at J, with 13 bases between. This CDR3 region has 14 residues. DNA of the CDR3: TGTGCCAGCAGTTCTCCGACAGACCTCTATGGCTACACCTTC. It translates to CASSSPTDLYGYTF.

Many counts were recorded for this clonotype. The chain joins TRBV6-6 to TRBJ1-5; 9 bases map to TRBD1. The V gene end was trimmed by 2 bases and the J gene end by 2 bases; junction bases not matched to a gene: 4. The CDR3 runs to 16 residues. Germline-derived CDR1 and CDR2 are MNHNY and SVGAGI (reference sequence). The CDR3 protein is CASSYGDRDGNQPQHF. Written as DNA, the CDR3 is TGTGCCAGCAGTTACGGGGACAGGGATGGCAATCAGCCCCAGCATTTT.

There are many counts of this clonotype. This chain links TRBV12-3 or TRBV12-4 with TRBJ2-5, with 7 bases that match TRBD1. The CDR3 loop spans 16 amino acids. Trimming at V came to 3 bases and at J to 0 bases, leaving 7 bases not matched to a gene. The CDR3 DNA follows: TGTGCCAGCAGTTTGGTCCGGGGACAGTACCAAGAGACCCAGTACTTC. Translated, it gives CASSLVRGQYQETQYF.

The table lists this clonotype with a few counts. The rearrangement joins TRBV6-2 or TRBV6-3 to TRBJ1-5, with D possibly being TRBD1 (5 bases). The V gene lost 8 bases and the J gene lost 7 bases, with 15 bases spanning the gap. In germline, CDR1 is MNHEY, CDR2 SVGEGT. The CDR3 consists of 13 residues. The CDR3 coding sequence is TGTGCCAGCTCGACAGTCCTAGGGCAGCCCCAGCATTTT. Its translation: CASSTVLGQPQHF.

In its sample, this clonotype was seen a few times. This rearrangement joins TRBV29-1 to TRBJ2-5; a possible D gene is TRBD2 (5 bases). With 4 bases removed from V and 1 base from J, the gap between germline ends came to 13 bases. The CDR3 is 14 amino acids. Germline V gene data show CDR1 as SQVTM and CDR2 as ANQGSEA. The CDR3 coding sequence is TGCAGCGTTGTAGACCCGGGGATCCAAGAGACCCAGTACTTC. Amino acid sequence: CSVVDPGIQETQYF.

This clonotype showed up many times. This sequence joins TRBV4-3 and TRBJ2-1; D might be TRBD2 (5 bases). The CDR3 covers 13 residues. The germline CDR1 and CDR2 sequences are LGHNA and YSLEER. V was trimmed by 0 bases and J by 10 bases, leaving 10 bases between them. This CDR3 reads CASSQEGRGEQFF. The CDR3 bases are TGCGCCAGCAGCCAAGAGGGCCGGGGAGAGCAGTTCTTC.

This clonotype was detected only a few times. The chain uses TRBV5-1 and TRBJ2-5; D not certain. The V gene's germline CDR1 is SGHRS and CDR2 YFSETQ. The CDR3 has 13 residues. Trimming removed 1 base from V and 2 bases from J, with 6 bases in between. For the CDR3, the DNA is TGCGCCAGCAGCTTGTGGTGGCAAGAGACCCAGTACTTC. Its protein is CASSLWWQETQYF.

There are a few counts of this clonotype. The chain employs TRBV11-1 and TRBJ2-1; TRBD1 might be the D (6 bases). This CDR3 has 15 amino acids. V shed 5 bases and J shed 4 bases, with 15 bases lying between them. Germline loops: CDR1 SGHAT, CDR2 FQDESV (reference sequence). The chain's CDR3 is CASSGGLKTYNEQFF. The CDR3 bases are TGTGCCAGCAGCGGGGGCCTAAAGACGTACAATGAGCAGTTCTTC.

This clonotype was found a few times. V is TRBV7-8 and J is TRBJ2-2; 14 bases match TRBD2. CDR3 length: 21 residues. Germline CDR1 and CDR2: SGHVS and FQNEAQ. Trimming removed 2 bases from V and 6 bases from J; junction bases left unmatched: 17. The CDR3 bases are TGTGCCAGCAGCTTATTGTTGGAAATAGGGACTAGCGGGGGTTCGGCCGGGGAGCTGTTTTTT. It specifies CASSLLLEIGTSGGSAGELFF.

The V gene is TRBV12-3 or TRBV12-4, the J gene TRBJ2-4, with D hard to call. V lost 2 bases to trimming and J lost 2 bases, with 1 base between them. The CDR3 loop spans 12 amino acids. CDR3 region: CASSLSKNIQYF. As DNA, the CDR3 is TGTGCCAGCAGTTTATCCAAAAACATTCAGTACTTC.

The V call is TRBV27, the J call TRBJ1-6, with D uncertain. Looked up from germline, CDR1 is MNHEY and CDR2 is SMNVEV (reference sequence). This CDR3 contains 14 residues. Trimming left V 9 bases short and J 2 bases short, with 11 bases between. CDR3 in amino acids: CASHSVAYNSPLHF. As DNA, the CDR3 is TGTGCCAGTCATTCAGTCGCCTATAATTCACCCCTCCACTTT.

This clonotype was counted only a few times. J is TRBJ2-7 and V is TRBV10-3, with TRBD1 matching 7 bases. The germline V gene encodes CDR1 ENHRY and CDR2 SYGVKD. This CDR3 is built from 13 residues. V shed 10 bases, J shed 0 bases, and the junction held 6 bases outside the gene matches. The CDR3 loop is CATGTDISYEQYF. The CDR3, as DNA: TGTGCCACAGGGACAGATATCTCCTACGAGCAGTACTTC.

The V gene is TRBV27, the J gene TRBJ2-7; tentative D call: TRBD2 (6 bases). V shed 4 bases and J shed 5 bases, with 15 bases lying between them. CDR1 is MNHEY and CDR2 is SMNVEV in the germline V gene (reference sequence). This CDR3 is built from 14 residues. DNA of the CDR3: TGTGCCAGCAGTTCCAGTCTCGGGAGCCACGAGCAGTACTTC. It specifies CASSSSLGSHEQYF.

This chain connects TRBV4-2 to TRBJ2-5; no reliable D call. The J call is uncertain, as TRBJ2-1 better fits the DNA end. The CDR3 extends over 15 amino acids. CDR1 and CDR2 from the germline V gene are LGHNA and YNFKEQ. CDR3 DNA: TGTGCCAGCAGCCAAGAATTAGCCCAGAACAATGAGCAGTTCTTC. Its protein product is CASSQELAQNNEQFF.

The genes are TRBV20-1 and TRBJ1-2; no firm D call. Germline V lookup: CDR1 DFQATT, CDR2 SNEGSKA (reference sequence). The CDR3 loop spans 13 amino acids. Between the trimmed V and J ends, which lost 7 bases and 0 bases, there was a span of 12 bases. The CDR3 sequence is CSVPGPANYGYTF. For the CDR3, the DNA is TGCAGTGTTCCGGGCCCCGCTAACTATGGCTACACCTTC.

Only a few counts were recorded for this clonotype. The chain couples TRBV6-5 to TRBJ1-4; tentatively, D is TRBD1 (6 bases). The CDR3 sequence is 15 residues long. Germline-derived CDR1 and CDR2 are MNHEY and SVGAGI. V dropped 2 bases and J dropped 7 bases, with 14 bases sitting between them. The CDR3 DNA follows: TGTGCCAGCAGTTACGGGGGGGGCTTGGGTGAAAAACTGTTTTTT. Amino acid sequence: CASSYGGGLGEKLFF.

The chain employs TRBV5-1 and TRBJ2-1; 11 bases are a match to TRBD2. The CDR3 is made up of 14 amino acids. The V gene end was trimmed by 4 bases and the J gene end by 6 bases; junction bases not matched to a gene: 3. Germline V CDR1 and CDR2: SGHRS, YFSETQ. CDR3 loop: CASSTGLAGNEQFF. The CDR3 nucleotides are TGCGCCAGCAGCACCGGACTAGCGGGCAATGAGCAGTTCTTC.

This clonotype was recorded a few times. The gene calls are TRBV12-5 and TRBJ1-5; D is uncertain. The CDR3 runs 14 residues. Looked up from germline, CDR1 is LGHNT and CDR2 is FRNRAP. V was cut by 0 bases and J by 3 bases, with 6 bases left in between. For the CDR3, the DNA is TGTGCTAGTGGTTTGGTACCGCTCAATCAGCCCCAGCATTTT. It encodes CASGLVPLNQPQHF.

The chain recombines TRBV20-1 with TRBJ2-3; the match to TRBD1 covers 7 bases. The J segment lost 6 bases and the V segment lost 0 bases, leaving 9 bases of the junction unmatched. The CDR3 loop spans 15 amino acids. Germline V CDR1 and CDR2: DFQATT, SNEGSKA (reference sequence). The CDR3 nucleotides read TGCAGTGCTAGAGATCGGGTAGGGGGCGCCGATACGCAGTATTTT. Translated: CSARDRVGGADTQYF.

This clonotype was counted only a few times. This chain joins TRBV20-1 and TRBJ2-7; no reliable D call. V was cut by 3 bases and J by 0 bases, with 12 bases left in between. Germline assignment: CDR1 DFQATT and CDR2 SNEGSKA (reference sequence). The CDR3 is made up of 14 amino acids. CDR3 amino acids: CSASKARSSYEQYF. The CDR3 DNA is TGCAGTGCTAGTAAGGCAAGGAGCTCCTACGAGCAGTACTTC.

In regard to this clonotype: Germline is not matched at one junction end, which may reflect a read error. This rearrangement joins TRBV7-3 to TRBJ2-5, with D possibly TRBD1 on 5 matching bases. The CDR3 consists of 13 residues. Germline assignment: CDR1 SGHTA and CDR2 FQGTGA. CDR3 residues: CASSLAGPETLYF. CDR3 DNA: TGTGCCAGCAGCTTAGCAGGGCCAGAGACCCTGTACTTC.

The CDR3 nucleotides read TGTGCCAGCAGTGAACGGACAAATCAGCCCCAGCATTTT. It yields the protein CASSERTNQPQHF. The gene calls are TRBV6-1 and TRBJ1-5; D perhaps matches TRBD1 (5 bases). CDR3 length: 13 amino acids. Trimming removed 2 bases at V and 4 bases at J, with 6 bases between. Germline loops: CDR1 MNHNS, CDR2 SASEGT.

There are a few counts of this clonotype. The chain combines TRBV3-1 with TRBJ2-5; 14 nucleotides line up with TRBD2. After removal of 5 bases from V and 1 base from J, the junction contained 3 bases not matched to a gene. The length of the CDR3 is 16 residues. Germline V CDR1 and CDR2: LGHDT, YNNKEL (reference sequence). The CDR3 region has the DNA TGTGCCAGCAGCTGGACTAGCGGGGGGCGCCAAGAGACCCAGTACTTC. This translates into CASSWTSGGRQETQYF.